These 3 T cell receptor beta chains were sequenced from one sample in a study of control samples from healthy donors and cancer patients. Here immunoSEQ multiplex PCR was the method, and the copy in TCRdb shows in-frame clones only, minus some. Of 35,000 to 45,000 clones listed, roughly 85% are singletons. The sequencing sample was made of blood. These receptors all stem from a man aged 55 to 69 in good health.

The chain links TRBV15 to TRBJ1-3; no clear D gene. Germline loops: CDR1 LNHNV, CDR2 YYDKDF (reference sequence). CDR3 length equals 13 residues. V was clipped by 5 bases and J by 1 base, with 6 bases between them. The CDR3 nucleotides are TGTGCCACCAGCGGCGCATCTGGAAACACCATATATTTT. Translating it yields CATSGASGNTIYF. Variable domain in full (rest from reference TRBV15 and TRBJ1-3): DAMVIQNPRYQVTQFGKPVTLSCSQTLNHNVMYWYQQKSSQAPKLLFHYYDKDFNNEADTPDNFQSRRPNTSFCFLDIRSPGLGDTAMYLCATSGASGNTIYFGEGSWLTVV.

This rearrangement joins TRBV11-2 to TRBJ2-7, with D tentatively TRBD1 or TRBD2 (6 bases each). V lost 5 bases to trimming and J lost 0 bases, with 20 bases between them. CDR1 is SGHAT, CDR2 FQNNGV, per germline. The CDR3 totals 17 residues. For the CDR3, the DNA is TGTGCCAGCAGCCCTCGCGGGGCCGGGACAAACTCCTACGAGCAGTACTTC. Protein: CASSPRGAGTNSYEQYF.

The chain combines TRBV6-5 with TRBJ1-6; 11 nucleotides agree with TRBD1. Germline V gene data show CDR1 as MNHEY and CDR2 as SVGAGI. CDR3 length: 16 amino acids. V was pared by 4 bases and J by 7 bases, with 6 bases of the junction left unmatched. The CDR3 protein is CASSFSGTGGNSPLHF. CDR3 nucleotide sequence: TGTGCCAGCAGTTTCTCCGGGACAGGGGGAAATTCACCCCTCCACTTT.